This record covers a single TCR beta chain. The data are from a study of blood T cell repertoires in COVID-19. The wider study: COVID-19 samples, acute and convalescent, were from the United States, Italy and Spain. The analysed material was cDNA or gDNA that came from T cells, B-cell-depleted T cells, or PBMCs.

Original processing notes: Quantification of nucleated cells was approximated via reference gene primer amplification. Data came from immunoSEQ multiplex PCR; TCRdb stores just in-frame clones and leaves some out. The V and J calls and clone size were taken over from that table, and D and trimming were inferred from the DNA. The data show roughly 270,000 clones, nearly 90% seen once. This CDR3 spans 16 amino acids. V was pared by 3 bases and J by 4 bases, with 12 bases of the junction left unmatched. CDR1 is SGDLS and CDR2 is YYNGEE in the germline V gene. J is TRBJ1-1 and V is TRBV9; the match to TRBD1 covers 7 bases. The sequence was collected from a man between 18 and 35 years old with active or convalescent COVID-19. Source material: peripheral blood. In nucleotides, the CDR3 is TGTGCCAGCAGCGAAAGCCCCAGGGGGTTCGGCACTGAAGCTTTCTTT. Protein: CASSESPRGFGTEAFF. Full variable domain (remainder filled in from reference TRBV9 and TRBJ1-1): DSGVTQTPKHLITATGQRVTLRCSPRSGDLSVYWYQQSLDQGLQFLIQYYNGEERAKGNILERFSAQQFPDLHSELNLSSLELGDSALYFCASSESPRGFGTEAFFGQGTRLTVV.